The rows below give T cell receptor beta chains drawn from one sample of a study of response to subunit inactivated influenza vaccine. One entry per CDR3 protein results from TCRdb running MiXCR on the RT-PCR reads. The sample lists around 710,000 distinct CDR3 sequences, over 11% occurring once. The specimen comprised PBMCs from blood, sampled around 14 days before vaccination. These receptors were taken from a man aged 45-65 years who received an inactivated influenza vaccine. Each CDR3 is given with its conserved first and last residue. Each record gives: CDR3 length, J gene, clone size, V gene, D gene, CDR3 DNA, CDR3 protein. A D gene is named only where the DNA matches it firmly. Only part of the rows carry a size: once, few, many, or a class if the clone is expanded.

CDR3 length: 13; J gene: TRBJ2-3; clone size: NA; V gene: TRBV5-1; D gene: NA; CDR3 DNA: TGCGCCAGCAGCTTTGGACGACAGGATACGCAGTATTTT; CDR3 protein: CASSFGRQDTQYF
CDR3 length: 14; J gene: TRBJ2-7; clone size: few; V gene: TRBV10-3; D gene: NA; CDR3 DNA: TGTGCCATCAGTGAATCAGGACAGAACTACGAGCAGTACTTC; CDR3 protein: CAISESGQNYEQYF
CDR3 length: 14; J gene: TRBJ2-2; clone size: NA; V gene: TRBV7-9; D gene: NA; CDR3 DNA: TGTGCCAGCAGCTTTCAGGGGAAGTCCGGGGAGCTGTTTTTT; CDR3 protein: CASSFQGKSGELFF
CDR3 length: 15; J gene: TRBJ2-2; clone size: few; V gene: TRBV4-3; D gene: NA; CDR3 DNA: TGCGCCAGCAGCCAAGATAGGACAGCCACCGGGGAGCTGTTTTTT; CDR3 protein: CASSQDRTATGELFF
CDR3 length: 23; J gene: TRBJ2-6; clone size: few; V gene: TRBV21-1; D gene: NA; CDR3 DNA: TGTGCCAGCAGCAAACGGGACACCCTACAAGTAATGCCTCAGAGCTCTGGGGCCAACGTCCTGACTTTC; CDR3 protein: CASSKRDTLQVMPQSSGANVLTF
CDR3 length: 13; J gene: TRBJ2-7; clone size: NA; V gene: TRBV3-1; D gene: NA; CDR3 DNA: TGTGCCAGCAGCCCGACTCCCGTCTACGAGCAGTACTTC; CDR3 protein: CASSPTPVYEQYF
CDR3 length: 14; J gene: TRBJ2-2; clone size: NA; V gene: TRBV20-1; D gene: NA; CDR3 DNA: TGCAGTGCTTCGATCCAAACGAACACCGGGGAGCTGTTTTTT; CDR3 protein: CSASIQTNTGELFF
CDR3 length: 13; J gene: TRBJ2-5; clone size: few; V gene: TRBV2; D gene: NA; CDR3 DNA: TGTGCCAGCAAGCGCCCGTTACAAGAGACCCAGTACTTC; CDR3 protein: CASKRPLQETQYF
CDR3 length: 15; J gene: TRBJ2-2; clone size: many; V gene: TRBV20-1; D gene: TRBD1; CDR3 DNA: TGCAGTGCAACAATGACAGGGGGGTACACCGGGGAGCTGTTTTTT; CDR3 protein: CSATMTGGYTGELFF
CDR3 length: 14; J gene: TRBJ2-3; clone size: many; V gene: TRBV5-1; D gene: NA; CDR3 DNA: TGCGCCAGCAGCTTGGAGCAGGGGAAGGATACGCAGTATTTT; CDR3 protein: CASSLEQGKDTQYF
CDR3 length: 14; J gene: TRBJ2-1; clone size: many; V gene: TRBV4-1; D gene: TRBD1; CDR3 DNA: TGCGCCAGCAGCCAAATTGACAGGGTCTATGAGCAGTTCTTC; CDR3 protein: CASSQIDRVYEQFF
CDR3 length: 15; J gene: TRBJ2-1; clone size: few; V gene: TRBV10-3; D gene: TRBD1; CDR3 DNA: TGTGCCACCTGGCTGGGACAGGGGGGATCGATGGGGCAGTTCTTC; CDR3 protein: CATWLGQGGSMGQFF
CDR3 length: 17; J gene: TRBJ1-3; clone size: few; V gene: TRBV20-1; D gene: NA; CDR3 DNA: TGCAGTGCTAGCACCGCCCTCGGCAGGGACGCTGGAAACACCATATATTTT; CDR3 protein: CSASTALGRDAGNTIYF
CDR3 length: 14; J gene: TRBJ2-5; clone size: NA; V gene: TRBV6-5; D gene: NA; CDR3 DNA: TGTGCCAGCAGTTACACACTAGCACAAGAGACCCAGTACTTC; CDR3 protein: CASSYTLAQETQYF
CDR3 length: 16; J gene: TRBJ2-1; clone size: few; V gene: TRBV5-1; D gene: TRBD1; CDR3 DNA: TGCGCCAGCAGCGCGGGAATCGGACAGGGGAATTGGGCGCAGTTCTTC; CDR3 protein: CASSAGIGQGNWAQFF
CDR3 length: 15; J gene: TRBJ2-6; clone size: NA; V gene: TRBV6-2/TRBV6-3; D gene: NA; CDR3 DNA: TGTGCCAGCAGTGATTCAGGGTCTGGGGCCAACGTCCTGACTTTC; CDR3 protein: CASSDSGSGANVLTF
CDR3 length: 15; J gene: TRBJ2-1; clone size: many; V gene: TRBV9; D gene: TRBD2; CDR3 DNA: TGTGCCAGCAGCGTAGGACTAGCAGAGTACAATGAGCAGTTCTTC; CDR3 protein: CASSVGLAEYNEQFF
CDR3 length: 13; J gene: TRBJ1-6; clone size: NA; V gene: TRBV4-3; D gene: NA; CDR3 DNA: TGCGCCAGCAGCCGGGGCGAAAATTCACCCCTCCACTTT; CDR3 protein: CASSRGENSPLHF
CDR3 length: 16; J gene: TRBJ2-1; clone size: few; V gene: TRBV7-9; D gene: NA; CDR3 DNA: TGTGCCAGCAGCCTACCCGTGGTACGAGTGGTAGATGAGCAGTTCTTC; CDR3 protein: CASSLPVVRVVDEQFF
CDR3 length: 16; J gene: TRBJ2-1; clone size: few; V gene: TRBV3-1; D gene: TRBD2; CDR3 DNA: TGTGCCAGCAGCCCGTTCGGCGGGAGTAAAAACAATGAGCAGTTCTTC; CDR3 protein: CASSPFGGSKNNEQFF
CDR3 length: 14; J gene: TRBJ1-2; clone size: few; V gene: TRBV3-1; D gene: TRBD1; CDR3 DNA: TGTGCCAGCAGCCAGACCGGGACAGCTCATGGCTACACCTTC; CDR3 protein: CASSQTGTAHGYTF
CDR3 length: 17; J gene: TRBJ2-7; clone size: many; V gene: TRBV7-8; D gene: NA; CDR3 DNA: TGTGCCAGCAGCTTTCCAAACCGGACAGCCACGGGTTTCGAGCAGTACTTC; CDR3 protein: CASSFPNRTATGFEQYF
CDR3 length: 15; J gene: TRBJ1-5; clone size: NA; V gene: TRBV7-2; D gene: NA; CDR3 DNA: TGTGCCAGCAGTCAAGAGGCAGGGTGGAATCAGCCCCAGCATTTT; CDR3 protein: CASSQEAGWNQPQHF
CDR3 length: 13; J gene: TRBJ1-1; clone size: NA; V gene: TRBV5-1; D gene: NA; CDR3 DNA: TGCGCCAGCAGGGGGGGGCCGGGAACTGAAGCTTTCTTT; CDR3 protein: CASRGGPGTEAFF
CDR3 length: 14; J gene: TRBJ1-1; clone size: many; V gene: TRBV28; D gene: NA; CDR3 DNA: TGTGCCAGCAGTTTGGGGTTCGGAGGCACTGAAGCTTTCTTT; CDR3 protein: CASSLGFGGTEAFF
CDR3 length: 14; J gene: TRBJ2-7; clone size: many; V gene: TRBV5-1; D gene: NA; CDR3 DNA: TGCGCCAGCAGCGGTGGACAGACCTTCTACGAGCAGTACTTC; CDR3 protein: CASSGGQTFYEQYF
CDR3 length: 13; J gene: TRBJ1-5; clone size: NA; V gene: TRBV6-2/TRBV6-3; D gene: TRBD1; CDR3 DNA: TGTGCCAGCAGGGACAGGGGCAATCAGCCCCAGCATTTT; CDR3 protein: CASRDRGNQPQHF